This TCR beta chain was obtained from a study of control samples from healthy donors and cancer patients (dated by TCRdb to about 2020). V is shortened by 3 bases, J by 5 bases, and the region joining them spans 11 bases. The CDR3 contains 13 residues, cysteine and phenylalanine counted. Only the CDR3 part of the read is kept: 39 bases, read in frame from the first base. From the germline V gene, CDR1 is SGHRS and CDR2 is YFSETQ. Turning to this clone: The specificity of this receptor is unknown. No base quality information exists; no much larger clone differs at one position.

Receptor libraries were prepared by the immunoSEQ multiplex PCR assay. Drawn from immuneACCESS, this table holds only the in-frame rearrangements with V and J called that TCRdb kept. Clones are partly lost; checked studies trace under half to an unresolved V gene and leave the rest unexplained. Recorded for this sample are roughly 92,000 clones; around 90% of them occurred a single time. 7.6% of the sample belongs to the ten largest clones. The sequence is built from TRBV5-1 and TRBJ2-5; D gene: possibly TRBD1, on 6 matching bases. The clonotype comes from a woman in her sixties or seventies in good health. Sequencing was done on a sample of blood. The DNA sequence is as follows: TGCGCCAGCAGCTCCGGGACAAAGGAGACCCAGTACTTC. This is translated as CASSSGTKETQYF.